These 7 T cell receptor beta chains came from one sample sequenced in a study of radiotherapy plus CTLA-4 blockade in lung cancer. Generated by immunoSEQ multiplex PCR, the TCRdb table keeps only in-frame clones and is missing some. The data hold more than 40,000 clones, with 60% to 70% observed a single time. Material: peripheral blood, obtained from a patient treated with radiotherapy plus ipilimumab. The receptors stem from a human donor with non-small cell lung cancer who had a partial response to radiotherapy plus ipilimumab.

The chain uses TRBV19 and TRBJ2-7; the D gene is possibly TRBD1 (6 bases). The germline V and J ends were trimmed by 7 bases and 5 bases, with 21 bases remaining between them. Germline lookup yields CDR1 LNHDA and CDR2 SQIVND (reference sequence). CDR3 length: 15 amino acids. CDR3 DNA sequence: TGTGCCAGTAAGGGGTTGGGGGCCTTGGGGCACGAGCAGTACTTC. The encoded protein is CASKGLGALGHEQYF.

In DNA form, the CDR3 reads TGTGCCAGCAGTGGCAGTCTCACTGAAGCTTTCTTT. Translated, it gives CASSGSLTEAFF. The V call is TRBV6-6, the J call TRBJ1-1; the D is unclear. Deletions cut 5 bases from V and 4 bases from J, with 8 bases between. This CDR3 region has 12 residues. Germline CDR1 is MNHNY and CDR2 is SVGAGI (reference sequence).

The count of this clone is one. The rearrangement uses TRBV5-1 and TRBJ1-1; the D gene is possibly TRBD1 (6 bases). Germline CDR1 is SGHRS and CDR2 is YFSETQ. This CDR3 has 13 residues. V lost 4 bases and J lost 8, with 15 bases in between. DNA of the CDR3: TGCGCCAGCAGCCAAAATACGGGGGGCGAAGCTTTCTTT. This sequence encodes CASSQNTGGEAFF.

Turning to this clone: Since a much larger clone is just one base distant, this may be a read error. This sample includes further DNA sequences coding for the same CDR3. The chain has TRBV5-4 and TRBJ1-2; weak D call: TRBD1 (6 bases). Germline lookup yields CDR1 SGHNT and CDR2 YYREEE (reference sequence). V was trimmed by 4 bases and J by 2 bases, leaving 9 bases between them. There are 13 residues in the CDR3. CDR3 amino acids: CASSPDRNYGYTF. The CDR3 nucleotides read TGTGCCAGCAGCCCCGACAGGAACTATGGCTACACCTTC.

In this sample, this clone turned up many times. The V and J genes are TRBV15 and TRBJ2-1; the match to TRBD2 covers 9 bases. V dropped 4 bases and J dropped 5; count of bases not matched to a gene: 6. Germline values: CDR1 LNHNV, CDR2 YYDKDF (reference sequence). The CDR3 is 15 amino acids. The CDR3 reads CATSISGRANNEQFF. DNA for the CDR3: TGTGCCACCAGCATTAGCGGGAGAGCAAACAATGAGCAGTTCTTC.

The V and J genes are TRBV6-1 and TRBJ1-1, with TRBD1 matching over 7 bases. V trimming: 7 bases; J trimming: 10 bases; junction bases outside the gene matches: 15. This CDR3 has 14 residues. Germline V gene data show CDR1 as MNHNS and CDR2 as SASEGT. The CDR3 nucleotides are TGTGCCAGCACCCAGGGGGTTTGGGTTTGGGGAGCTTTCTTT. Amino acids: CASTQGVWVWGAFF.

V and J are TRBV7-3 and TRBJ2-3; 7 nucleotides line up with TRBD2. The CDR3 is 13 residues long. V was clipped by 4 bases and J by 10 bases; unmatched bases: 8. CDR1 is SGHTA, CDR2 FQGTGA, per germline. CDR3: CASSSRTSGAQYF. CDR3 nucleotides: TGTGCCAGCAGCTCCCGGACTAGTGGGGCGCAGTATTTT.